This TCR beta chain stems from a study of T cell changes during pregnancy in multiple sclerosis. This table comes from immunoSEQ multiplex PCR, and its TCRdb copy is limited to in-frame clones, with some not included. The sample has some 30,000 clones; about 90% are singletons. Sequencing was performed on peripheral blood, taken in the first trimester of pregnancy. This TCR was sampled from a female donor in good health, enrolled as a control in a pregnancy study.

CDR3 bases: TGTGGTTGGGGGCGCGGCAATCAGCCCCAGCATTTT. Its protein product is CGWGRGNQPQHF. The V call is TRBV7-7, the J call TRBJ1-5, with a tentative D call TRBD1 (6 bases). Germline V gene data show CDR1 as SSHAT and CDR2 as FNYEAQ (reference sequence). The CDR3 is made up of 12 amino acids.